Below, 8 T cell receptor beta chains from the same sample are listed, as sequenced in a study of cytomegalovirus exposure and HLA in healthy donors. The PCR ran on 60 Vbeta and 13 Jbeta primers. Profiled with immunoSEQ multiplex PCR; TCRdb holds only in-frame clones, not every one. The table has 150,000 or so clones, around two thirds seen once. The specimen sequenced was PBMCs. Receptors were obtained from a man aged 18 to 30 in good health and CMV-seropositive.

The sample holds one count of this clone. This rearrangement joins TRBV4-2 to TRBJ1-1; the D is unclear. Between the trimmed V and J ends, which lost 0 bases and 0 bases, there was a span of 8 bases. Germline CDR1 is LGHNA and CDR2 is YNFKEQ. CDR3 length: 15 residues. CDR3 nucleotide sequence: TGTGCCAGCAGCCAAGACCCACAGATGAACACTGAAGCTTTCTTT. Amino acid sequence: CASSQDPQMNTEAFF.

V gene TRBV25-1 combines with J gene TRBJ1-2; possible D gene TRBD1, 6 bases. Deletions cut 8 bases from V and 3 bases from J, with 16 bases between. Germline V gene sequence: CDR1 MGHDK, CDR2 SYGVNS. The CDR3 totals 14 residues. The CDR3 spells CASSWGQSDYGYTF. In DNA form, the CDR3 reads TGTGCCAGCTCCTGGGGACAATCGGACTATGGCTACACCTTC.

Here the CDR3 reads CSGGGSADTQYF. The CDR3 DNA is TGCAGTGGGGGGGGTTCCGCAGATACGCAGTATTTT. The chain combines TRBV29-1 with TRBJ2-3, with 7 bases aligning to TRBD2. The length of the CDR3 is 12 residues. CDR1 SQVTM and CDR2 ANQGSEA come from the germline V gene.

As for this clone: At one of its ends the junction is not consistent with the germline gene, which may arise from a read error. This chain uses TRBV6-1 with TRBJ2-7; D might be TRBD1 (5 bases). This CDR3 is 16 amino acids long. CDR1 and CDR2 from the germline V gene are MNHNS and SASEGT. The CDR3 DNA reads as TGTGCCAGCACTGAAAGGGTAGGGGCCAGCTCCTACGAGCAGTACTTC. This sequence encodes CASTERVGASSYEQYF.

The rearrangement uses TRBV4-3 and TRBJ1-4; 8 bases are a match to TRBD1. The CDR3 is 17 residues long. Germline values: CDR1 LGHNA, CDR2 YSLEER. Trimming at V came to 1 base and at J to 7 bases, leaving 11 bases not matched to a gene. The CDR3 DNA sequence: TGCGCCAGCAGCCAAGTACGTAACAGGGGGTCTGGTGAAAAACTGTTTTTT. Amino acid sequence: CASSQVRNRGSGEKLFF.

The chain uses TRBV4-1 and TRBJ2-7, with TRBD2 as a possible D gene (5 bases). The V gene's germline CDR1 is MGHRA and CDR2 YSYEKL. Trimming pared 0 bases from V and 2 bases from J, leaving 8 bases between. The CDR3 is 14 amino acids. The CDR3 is CASSQETGTYEQYF. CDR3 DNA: TGCGCCAGCAGCCAAGAAACGGGAACCTACGAGCAGTACTTC.

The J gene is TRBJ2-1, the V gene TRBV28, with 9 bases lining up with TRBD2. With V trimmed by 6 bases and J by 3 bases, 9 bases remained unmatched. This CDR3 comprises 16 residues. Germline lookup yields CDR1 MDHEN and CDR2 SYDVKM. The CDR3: CASSSRAGGHYNEQFF. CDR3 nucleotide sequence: TGTGCCAGCAGCTCCCGGGCGGGGGGGCACTACAATGAGCAGTTCTTC. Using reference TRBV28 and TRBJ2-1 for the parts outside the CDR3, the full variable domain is DVKVTQSSRYLVKRTGEKVFLECVQDMDHENMFWYRQDPGLGLRLIYFSYDVKMKEKGDIPEGYSVSREKKERFSLILESASTNQTSMYLCASSSRAGGHYNEQFFGPGTRLTVL.

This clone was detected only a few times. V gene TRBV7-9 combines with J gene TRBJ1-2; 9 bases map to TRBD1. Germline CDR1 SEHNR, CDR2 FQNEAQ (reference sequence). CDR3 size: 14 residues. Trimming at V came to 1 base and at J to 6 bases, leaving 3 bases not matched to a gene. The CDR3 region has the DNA TGTGCCAGCAGCTTAGACAGGGGGCACGATGGCTACACCTTC. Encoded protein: CASSLDRGHDGYTF.